This T cell receptor (beta chain) appears in the sequencing data of a study of glioma-infiltrating T cells. Study as a whole: WHO grade II oligodendrogliomas or astrocytomas, plus non-recurrent WHO grade IV glioblastomas, were sampled.

TCR alpha and beta CDR3 regions were amplified from RNA using iRepertoire nested multiplex PCR. One-step reverse transcription and amplification started from approximately 100-400 ng of tissue mRNA or PBMC total RNA. Using its own MiXCR run on the multiplex PCR reads, TCRdb lists one record per CDR3 protein. The sample includes about 380,000 distinct CDR3 sequences, approximately 42% of them seen just once. Study results and caveats: Patients with low tissue-blood divergence carried a signature set of shared blood CDR3 motifs.

This clonotype came up a few times. Its target is not known. Trimming left V 4 bases short and J 1 base short, with 7 bases between. The CDR3 runs to 12 residues. From germline, CDR1 is DFQATT and CDR2 SNEGSKA (reference sequence). The chain couples TRBV20-1 to TRBJ1-2; D remains ambiguous. The clonotype comes from a human donor with low-grade glioma or glioblastoma, undergoing nonglioma brain surgery, or in good health (not recorded which). Sequenced: glioma tissue, nonneoplastic brain tissue, or PBMCs (not recorded which). DNA of the CDR3: TGCAGTGCTACCCGGAGTAACTATGGCTACACCTTC. Residues: CSATRSNYGYTF.